One sample yielded the 3 T cell receptor beta chains listed below, sequenced in a study of shared clonotypes between healthy human individuals. Clones were read by immunoSEQ multiplex PCR, and TCRdb kept only the in-frame ones, dropping some. The table lists hundreds of thousands of clones, 95% to 97% of them singletons. Cells designated naive CD8 were CD45RO-negative and were positively selected for CCR7, with terminally differentiated effector memory CD45RA+ cells excluded. The sample was naive CD8+ T cells sorted from blood. Receptors originate from a woman in her 30s in good health.

V is TRBV5-8 and J is TRBJ2-1, with 9 positions matching TRBD2. Germline values: CDR1 SGHTS, CDR2 YDEGEE. The length of the CDR3 is 16 residues. The V segment lost 4 bases and the J segment 7 bases; nucleotides outside the gene matches: 12. DNA of the CDR3: TGTGCCAGCAGCCAATATAGCGGGAGTATATCAAATGAGCAGTTCTTC. Translating it yields CASSQYSGSISNEQFF.

The chain has TRBV11-2 and TRBJ2-7; maybe TRBD2 (5 bases). CDR1 and CDR2 (germline): SGHAT, FQNNGV. V was pared by 2 bases and J by 2 bases, with 7 bases between. This CDR3 spans 13 amino acids. CDR3 nucleotide sequence: TGTGCCAGCAGCTTACCGGGGACCTACGAGCAGTACTTC. This translates into CASSLPGTYEQYF.

J is TRBJ2-1 and V is TRBV4-1; D is perhaps TRBD2 (6 bases). Germline V gene sequence: CDR1 MGHRA, CDR2 YSYEKL. The CDR3 totals 18 residues. Trimming cost V 6 bases and J 1 base, with 22 bases left between them. In nucleotides, the CDR3 is TGCGCCAGCAGTCCCTCGTACCATATGACTAGATCCTACAATGAGCAGTTCTTC. Protein: CASSPSYHMTRSYNEQFF.